This T cell receptor beta chain stems from a study of T cell repertoires in aging, cancer and after chemotherapy (dated by TCRdb to about 2019). A note on the overall study: The donors fell into six age groups ranging from 30 or younger to 70 or older, and each group had at least three individuals. In the solid tumor group, paired pre- and post-chemotherapy samples were obtained from brain tumor (glioblastoma) patients receiving temozolomide-based therapy. To look at immunoaging and at how T cells reconstitute after chemotherapy, the study profiled TCR beta repertoires in peripheral blood from both healthy donors and cancer patients. The complete dataset included about 8.8 million TCR reads. A cohort of around 210 cancer patients (around 93 with hematological and approximately 120 with solid cancers) was assembled, and 100 or so healthy donors were included as a reference group. The study at large found these results: It was noted by the authors that conclusions about immunological memory after chemotherapy cannot be drawn from the repertoire data. An increase in median generation probability over the chemotherapy interval was observed in both cancer cohorts, suggesting that the repertoire was reconstituted through rebound thymic output. Untreated patients with hematological or solid cancers showed significantly lower blood TCR diversity and higher clonality than age-matched healthy donors. In healthy donors, the drop in TCR diversity with age came mainly from a loss of richness, whereas in cancer patients a loss of evenness also played a part.

TCR beta rearrangements were amplified from genomic DNA extracted from peripheral blood rather than from sorted cells or RNA. As to this clonotype: Its antigen remains unidentified. Base qualities are not provided; no much larger clone lies one nucleotide away.

Rearranged TRB sequences spanning V, D and J segments were amplified in a multiplex touch-down PCR with a mixed TRB-A/B primer pool. Illumina adapters and sample indices were added to the amplicons in two consecutive PCR reactions performed with Phusion HS II polymerase. The amplicons were purified from gel with the NucleoSpin Gel and PCR Clean-up kit and then assessed with Qubit and an Agilent 2100 Bioanalyzer. The libraries were sequenced on an Illumina MiSeq with 600-cycle, single-indexed, paired-end runs. In the source study's methods: MiXCR versions 2.12 and 3.0.5 were used to process TRB sequences. A clone was defined as each unique CDR3 nucleotide sequence, and only productive sequences supported by at least two reads were kept. Repertoire metrics included Shannon diversity, evenness, clonality (one minus evenness), and alpha-parameterized diversity profiles from alpha 0 to 5. The IGoR algorithm was used to calculate generation probabilities of clones in the paired pre- and post-chemotherapy samples. Using fastp trimming at Q25 and MiXCR clonotype assembly, TCRdb reanalyzed the public sequencing data and kept in-frame beta chains. Each entry merges the rows of one CDR3 protein and shows their most common DNA and genes. The authors' filters were not applied to this entry. Here the sample has around 20,000 distinct CDR3 sequences; less than 45% occur a single time. The ten largest clones capture 15% to 20% of the sample.

Sequenced: blood. The sequence derives from a human donor with a solid tumor.

In nucleotides, the sequence is TGTGCCAGCAGCCAACGGGACGGGCCGAGCTCCTATAATTCACCCCTCCACTTT. Its translation reads: CASSQRDGPSSYNSPLHF. The sequence is built from TRBV12-3 or TRBV12-4 and TRBJ1-6; TRBD1 could be the D gene, as 5 bases match. V sheds 6 bases and J sheds 0 bases, leaving 18 bases between their ends. The CDR3 starts with the cysteine, ends with the phenylalanine, and has 18 residues. Only CDR3 DNA remains: 54 bases, in frame from the first base.